This T cell receptor (beta chain) was profiled in a study of T cells in Graves' hyperthyroidism and ophthalmopathy. RNA transcripts were the template for amplifying TCR beta CDR3 regions. A first-round RT-PCR of the TCR CDR3 used the HTBI primer set. TCRdb re-derived calls from the multiplex PCR reads in MiXCR, one entry per CDR3 protein. The table records about 600,000 distinct CDR3 sequences, around 15% of them present only once. Trimming shortened V by 7 bases and J by 3 bases, and 15 bases separated the two germline ends. From germline, CDR1 is LNHDA and CDR2 SQIVND (reference sequence). The CDR3 has 14 residues. Fresh peripheral blood, roughly 10 ml, was the source of the PBMCs.

The chain combines TRBV19 with TRBJ1-1; D is unclear. The TCR originated in a woman in her fifties or sixties with Graves' ophthalmopathy. Material: blood. The CDR3 loop is CASTSGSPYTEAFF. The CDR3 DNA reads as TGTGCCAGTACCTCCGGCAGCCCTTACACTGAAGCTTTCTTT.